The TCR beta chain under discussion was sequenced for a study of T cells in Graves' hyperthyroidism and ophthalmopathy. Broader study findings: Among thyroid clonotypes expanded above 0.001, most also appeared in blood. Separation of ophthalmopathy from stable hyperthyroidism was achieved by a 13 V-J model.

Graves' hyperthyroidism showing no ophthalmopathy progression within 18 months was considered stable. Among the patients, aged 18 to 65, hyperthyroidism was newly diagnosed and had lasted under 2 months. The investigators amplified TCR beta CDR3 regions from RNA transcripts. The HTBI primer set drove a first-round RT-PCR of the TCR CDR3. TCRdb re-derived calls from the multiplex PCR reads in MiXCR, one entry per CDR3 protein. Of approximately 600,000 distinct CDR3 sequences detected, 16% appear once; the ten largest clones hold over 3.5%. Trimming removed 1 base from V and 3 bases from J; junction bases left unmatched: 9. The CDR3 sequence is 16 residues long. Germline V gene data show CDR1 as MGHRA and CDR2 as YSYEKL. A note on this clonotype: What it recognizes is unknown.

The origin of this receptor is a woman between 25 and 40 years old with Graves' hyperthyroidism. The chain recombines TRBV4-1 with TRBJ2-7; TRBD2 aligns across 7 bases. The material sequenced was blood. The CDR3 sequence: CASSQASGGVGYEQYF. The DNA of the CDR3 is TGCGCCAGCAGCCAAGCGTCGGGGGGAGTCGGCTACGAGCAGTACTTC.